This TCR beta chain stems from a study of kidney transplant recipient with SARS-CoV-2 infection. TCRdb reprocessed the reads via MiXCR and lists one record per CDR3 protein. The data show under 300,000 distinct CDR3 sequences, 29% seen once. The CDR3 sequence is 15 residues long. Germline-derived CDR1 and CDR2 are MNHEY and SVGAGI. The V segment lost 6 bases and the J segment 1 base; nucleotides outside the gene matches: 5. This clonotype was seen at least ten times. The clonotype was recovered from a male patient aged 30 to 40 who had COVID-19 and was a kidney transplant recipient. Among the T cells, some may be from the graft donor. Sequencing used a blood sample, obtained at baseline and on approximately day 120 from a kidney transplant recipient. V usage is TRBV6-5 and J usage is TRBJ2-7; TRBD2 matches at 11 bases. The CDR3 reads CASRPRLAGSYEQYF. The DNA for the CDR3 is TGTGCCAGCAGACCACGACTAGCGGGATCCTACGAGCAGTACTTC.